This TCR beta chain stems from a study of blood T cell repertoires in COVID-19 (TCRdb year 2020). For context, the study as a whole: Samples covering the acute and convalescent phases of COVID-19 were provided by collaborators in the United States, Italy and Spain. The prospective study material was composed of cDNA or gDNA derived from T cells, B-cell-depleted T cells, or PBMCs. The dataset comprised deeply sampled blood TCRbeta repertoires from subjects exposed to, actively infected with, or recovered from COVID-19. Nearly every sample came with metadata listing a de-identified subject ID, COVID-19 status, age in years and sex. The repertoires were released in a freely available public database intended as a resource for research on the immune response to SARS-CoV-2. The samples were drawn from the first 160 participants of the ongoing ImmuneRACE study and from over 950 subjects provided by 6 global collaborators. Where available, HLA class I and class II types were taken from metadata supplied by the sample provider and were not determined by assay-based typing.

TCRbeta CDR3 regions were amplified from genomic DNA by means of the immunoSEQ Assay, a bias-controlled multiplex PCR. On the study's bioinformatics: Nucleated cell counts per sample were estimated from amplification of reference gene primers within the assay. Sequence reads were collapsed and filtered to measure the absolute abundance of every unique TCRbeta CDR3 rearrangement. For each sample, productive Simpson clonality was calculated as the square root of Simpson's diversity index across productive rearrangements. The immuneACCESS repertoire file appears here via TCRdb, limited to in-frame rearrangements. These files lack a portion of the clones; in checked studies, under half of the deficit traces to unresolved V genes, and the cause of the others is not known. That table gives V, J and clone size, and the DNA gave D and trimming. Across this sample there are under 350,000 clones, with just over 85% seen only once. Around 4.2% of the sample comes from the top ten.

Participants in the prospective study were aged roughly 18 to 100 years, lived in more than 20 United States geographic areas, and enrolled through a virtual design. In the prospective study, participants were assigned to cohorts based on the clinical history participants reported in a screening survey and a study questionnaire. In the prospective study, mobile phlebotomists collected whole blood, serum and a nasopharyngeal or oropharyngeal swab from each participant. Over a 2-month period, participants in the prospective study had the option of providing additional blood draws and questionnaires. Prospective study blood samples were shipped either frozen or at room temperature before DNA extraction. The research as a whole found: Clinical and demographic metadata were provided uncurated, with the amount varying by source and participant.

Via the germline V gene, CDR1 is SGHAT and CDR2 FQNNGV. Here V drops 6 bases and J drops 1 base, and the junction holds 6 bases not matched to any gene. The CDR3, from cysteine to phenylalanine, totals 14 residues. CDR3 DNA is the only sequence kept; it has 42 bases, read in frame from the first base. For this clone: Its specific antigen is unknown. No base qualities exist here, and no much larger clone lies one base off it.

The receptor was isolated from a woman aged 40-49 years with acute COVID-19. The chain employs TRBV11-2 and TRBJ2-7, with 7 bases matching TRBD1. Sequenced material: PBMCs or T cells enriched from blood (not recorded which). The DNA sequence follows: TGTGCCAGCAGAATGGGACAGCGATCCTACGAGCAGTACTTC. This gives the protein CASRMGQRSYEQYF.